Listed below are T cell receptor beta chains from one sample, sequenced in a study of T-cell reconstitution after alpha-beta-depleted transplantation in children. TCRdb re-called the PCR reads with MiXCR, one entry per CDR3 protein. The sample carries 400,000 to 550,000 distinct CDR3 sequences, under 12% recorded once. Sequencing was performed on PBMCs, taken before TCRalphabeta/CD19-depleted stem cell transplant. The receptors were sampled from a child under 10 years old with inherited bone marrow failure, due to receive a stem cell transplant. Both conserved end residues are part of each CDR3. Fields, in order: D gene, CDR3 length, V gene, clone size, J gene, CDR3 protein, CDR3 DNA. A D gene is named only where the DNA matches it firmly. Size is omitted from some rows. Given values are once, few, many or a class for expanded clones.

NA	14	TRBV5-5	few	TRBJ2-3	CASSFRGEADTQYF	TGTGCCAGCAGCTTCCGAGGGGAGGCAGATACGCAGTATTTT
NA	14	TRBV27	many	TRBJ2-7	CASSSRDIVYEQYF	TGTGCCAGCAGTTCCCGGGACATCGTGTACGAGCAGTACTTC
NA	13	TRBV9	many	TRBJ2-7	CASSGVVLGEQYF	TGTGCCAGCAGCGGGGTCGTGTTAGGGGAGCAGTACTTC
NA	15	TRBV6-5	NA	TRBJ1-6	CASSNPTGNNSPLHF	TGTGCCAGCAGTAACCCGACGGGGAATAATTCACCCCTCCACTTT
NA	12	TRBV7-2	many	TRBJ2-7	CASSRISYEQYF	TGTGCCAGCAGCCGAATTAGCTACGAGCAGTACTTC
NA	16	TRBV15	many	TRBJ2-7	CATSRDPQGMKYEQYF	TGTGCCACCAGCAGAGATCCCCAGGGAATGAAATACGAGCAGTACTTC
NA	15	TRBV4-3	many	TRBJ1-2	CASSQEGSTNYGYTF	TGCGCCAGCAGCCAAGAGGGCAGCACTAACTATGGCTACACCTTC
NA	15	TRBV7-6	few	TRBJ2-3	CASSADRASTDTQYF	TGTGCCAGCAGCGCAGACCGAGCTAGCACAGATACGCAGTATTTT
TRBD2	19	TRBV11-1	many	TRBJ2-2	CASSPRGGRADSNTGELFF	TGTGCCAGCAGCCCCCGGGGGGGCCGTGCGGATTCGAACACCGGGGAGCTGTTTTTT
NA	13	TRBV20-1	many	TRBJ1-5	CSASWGDVQPQHF	TGCAGTGCTAGTTGGGGGGATGTTCAGCCCCAGCATTTT
NA	15	TRBV20-1	many	TRBJ2-3	CSARGAATSTDTQYF	TGCAGTGCTAGAGGGGCGGCTACTAGCACAGATACGCAGTATTTT
TRBD1	18	TRBV11-2	NA	TRBJ2-6	CASSATGQPTPGANVLTF	TGTGCCAGCAGCGCCACGGGACAGCCTACCCCTGGGGCCAACGTCCTGACTTTC
TRBD1	18	TRBV3-1	many	TRBJ2-7	CASSQDLGPGGFLYEQYF	TGTGCCAGCAGCCAAGATCTAGGGCCAGGGGGCTTTCTCTACGAGCAGTACTTC
NA	12	TRBV6-2/TRBV6-3	many	TRBJ2-1	CASSLTIGEQFF	TGTGCCAGCAGTTTAACTATCGGTGAGCAGTTCTTC
NA	12	TRBV12-3/TRBV12-4	many	TRBJ2-1	CASAETHNEQFF	TGTGCCAGCGCTGAAACTCACAATGAGCAGTTCTTC
NA	14	TRBV7-2	few	TRBJ2-3	CASSTASGTDTQYF	TGTGCCAGCAGCACGGCTAGCGGCACAGATACGCAGTATTTT
NA	15	TRBV7-9	many	TRBJ1-5	CASSLGDISNQPQHF	TGTGCCAGCAGCTTAGGCGACATCAGCAATCAGCCCCAGCATTTT
NA	13	TRBV12-3/TRBV12-4	many	TRBJ2-7	CASTPGRTYEQYF	TGTGCCAGCACCCCTGGGAGGACGTACGAGCAGTACTTC
NA	15	TRBV7-2	many	TRBJ2-1	CASSLGGFAGQGQFF	TGTGCCAGCAGCTTAGGCGGATTCGCGGGGCAGGGGCAGTTCTTC
NA	13	TRBV18	few	TRBJ2-1	CASSPLSGSEQFF	TGTGCCAGCTCACCATTGTCCGGGAGTGAGCAGTTCTTC
TRBD1	15	TRBV12-3/TRBV12-4	many	TRBJ1-4	CASSSDREANEKLFF	TGTGCCAGCAGCAGTGACAGGGAAGCTAATGAAAAACTGTTTTTT
TRBD1	17	TRBV2	NA	TRBJ2-7	CASSVFRGQAADYEQYF	TGTGCCAGCAGTGTATTTAGGGGACAGGCCGCGGACTACGAGCAGTACTTC
NA	13	TRBV7-9	few	TRBJ1-5	CASSGPPYQPQHF	TGTGCCAGCAGCGGACCCCCCTATCAGCCCCAGCATTTT
TRBD2	14	TRBV5-1	many	TRBJ2-1	CASSPGLGLNEQFF	TGCGCCAGCAGCCCCGGACTAGGTCTCAATGAGCAGTTCTTC
TRBD1	15	TRBV29-1	many	TRBJ2-1	CSVKGAAEEYNEQFF	TGCAGCGTAAAGGGGGCAGCGGAGGAATACAATGAGCAGTTCTTC
NA	16	TRBV12-3/TRBV12-4	few	TRBJ1-5	CASSSNSRALNQPQHF	TGTGCCAGCAGTTCCAATAGCCGGGCCCTCAATCAGCCCCAGCATTTT
NA	11	TRBV29-1	many	TRBJ1-2	CSVSRGYGYTF	TGCAGCGTTTCGCGGGGCTATGGCTACACCTTC
NA	14	TRBV30	NA	TRBJ2-1	CAWSRDSSYNEQFF	TGTGCCTGGAGTAGGGACTCCTCCTACAATGAGCAGTTCTTC
NA	18	TRBV11-2	NA	TRBJ2-5	CASSLPFFSQETQETQYF	TGTGCCAGCAGCTTACCCTTTTTTTCCCAGGAGACTCAAGAGACCCAGTACTTC
NA	13	TRBV30	many	TRBJ1-5	CAWTGNSNQPQHF	TGTGCCTGGACGGGCAATAGCAATCAGCCCCAGCATTTT
TRBD1	16	TRBV5-1	NA	TRBJ1-2	CASSFVPGQASYGYTF	TGCGCCAGCAGCTTCGTACCGGGACAGGCTTCCTATGGCTACACCTTC
NA	14	TRBV7-2	NA	TRBJ2-7	CASRPGRGSYEQYF	TGTGCCAGCAGACCCGGCCGGGGCTCCTACGAGCAGTACTTC
NA	12	TRBV28	NA	TRBJ2-7	CASSFLEYEQYF	TGTGCCAGCAGTTTCCTAGAATACGAGCAGTACTTC
TRBD2	13	TRBV29-1	many	TRBJ2-7	CSVHSGSTYEQYF	TGCAGCGTTCACAGCGGGAGTACGTACGAGCAGTACTTC
TRBD2	18	TRBV4-3	many	TRBJ2-7	CASSQVGLAGGPSYEQYF	TGCGCCAGCAGCCAAGTAGGACTAGCGGGAGGGCCTTCCTACGAGCAGTACTTC
TRBD1	12	TRBV20-1	many	TRBJ1-6	CSLDRGNSPLHF	TGCAGTTTGGACAGGGGCAATTCACCCCTCCACTTT
NA	16	TRBV27	many	TRBJ1-4	CASSLGPSPTNEKLFF	TGTGCCAGCAGTTTGGGCCCAAGCCCAACTAATGAAAAACTGTTTTTT
NA	12	TRBV6-2/TRBV6-3	many	TRBJ2-5	CASSDRRGTQYF	TGTGCCAGCAGTGACAGACGGGGGACCCAGTACTTC
TRBD1	16	TRBV20-1	many	TRBJ2-3	CSATPGGQGYIDTQYF	TGCAGTGCCACACCTGGGGGACAGGGGTACATAGATACGCAGTATTTT
NA	16	TRBV9	many	TRBJ2-5	CASSSYSGGRGETQYF	TGTGCCAGCAGCTCCTATTCCGGGGGACGTGGGGAGACCCAGTACTTC
TRBD1	15	TRBV7-2	many	TRBJ2-3	CASSLDRGGTDTQYF	TGTGCCAGCAGCCTGGACAGGGGGGGAACAGATACGCAGTATTTT
TRBD2	16	TRBV28	many	TRBJ2-5	CASSFSTSGSRETQYF	TGTGCCAGCAGTTTCTCGACTAGCGGGAGCAGGGAGACCCAGTACTTC